One and the same sample provided the 4 T cell receptor beta chains below, sequenced in a study of T cells generated in artificial thymic organoids (dated by TCRdb to about 2017). Library preparation employed 5' RACE. TCRdb records Illumina MiSeq as the sequencer. Separate semi-nested PCR amplifications were run for the TCRalpha and TCRbeta libraries, using Advantage 2 and reverse primers located in the TRAC or TRBC constant regions. The public reads were reprocessed in TCRdb via fastp at Q25 and MiXCR, keeping in-frame beta chains. Each entry is one CDR3 protein sequence, shown with its most common DNA and genes. For this sample the table gives fewer than 9,500 distinct CDR3 sequences, of which roughly a quarter were detected only once. The ten largest clones take up 3% to 3.5% of the sample. These TCRs' antigens remain unknown. To build artificial thymic organoids, human HSPCs were aggregated with MS5 murine stromal cells transduced with human DLL1, and the aggregates were cultured at an air-liquid interface. Organoids were seeded with FACS-purified CD34+CD3- hematopoietic stem and progenitor cells depleted of residual T cells.

Material: naive CD8+ T cells grown in artificial thymic organoids from cord blood stem and progenitor cells. This specimen's cell subset or site label, interpreted: CD3+TCRalphabeta+CD8SP T cells; for blood, CD45RO-CCR7+ naive CD8+ T cells. The receptor set was obtained from a human donor who gave cord blood stem cells for thymic organoid culture, a cardiac surgery patient who gave postnatal thymus, or a blood donor (not recorded which).

The J gene is TRBJ2-6, the V gene TRBV5-5, with 10 bases fitting TRBD1. With V trimmed by 0 bases and J by 4 bases, 7 bases remained unmatched. The CDR3 extends over 18 amino acids. Germline V gene sequence: CDR1 SGHKS, CDR2 YYEKEE (reference sequence). The CDR3 coding sequence is TGTGCCAGCAGCTTGGATGGACAGGGGGGGGCCGGGGCCAACGTCCTGACTTTC. Its protein product is CASSLDGQGGAGANVLTF.

By sample fraction, this clonotype is medium-sized. This chain uses TRBV7-6 with TRBJ2-5; D gene uncertain. V lost 6 bases, J lost 5 bases, and 10 bases lay in between. This CDR3 region has 12 residues. CDR1 and CDR2 (germline): SGHVS, FNYEAQ. The CDR3 region has the DNA TGTGCCAGCAGTTTCTACCGGGAGACCCAGTACTTC. Translating it yields CASSFYRETQYF.

CDR3 nucleotides: TGTGCCAGCAGCTATCCCCCTCACAATGAGCAGTTCTTC. It yields the protein CASSYPPHNEQFF. The chain combines TRBV7-3 with TRBJ2-1; D gene unclear. CDR1 SGHTA and CDR2 FQGTGA come from the germline V gene. The CDR3 length is 13 residues. The ends were cut back, 4 bases at V and 5 bases at J, with 9 bases in the middle.

This clonotype is labeled as medium-sized. The CDR3 loop is CASSQCSSYEQYF. CDR3 sequence (DNA): TGTGCCAGCAGCCAGTGCAGCTCCTACGAGCAGTACTTC. J is TRBJ2-7 and V is TRBV14, with D hard to call. The V gene's germline CDR1 is SGHDN and CDR2 FVKESK. The CDR3 has 13 residues. Trimming stripped 3 bases from V and 0 bases from J, with 6 bases between.